One sample yielded the 2 T cell receptor beta chains listed below, sequenced in a study of blood T cells in healthy people across ages. A sample-barcoded 5' primer and a J-beta primer mix were used in a second PCR of roughly 7 to 12 cycles. TCRdb processed the 5' RACE reads anew with MiXCR; each CDR3 protein has one entry. Found here are around 970,000 distinct CDR3 sequences, about 51% of them singletons; the top ten hold about a fifth. Sequencing used blood. The source of these receptors is a woman aged 55-69 years in good health.

As to this clonotype: Germline is not matched at one junction end, which may reflect a read error. The chain links TRBV11-2 to TRBJ2-3; D is possibly TRBD1 (6 bases). CDR1 and CDR2 from the germline V gene are SGHAT and FQNNGV. This CDR3 is built from 16 residues. Here the CDR3 DNA reads TGTGTCAGCAGTGTCCGGCAGGGGCCAAGCACAGATACGCAGTATTTT. This codes for CVSSVRQGPSTDTQYF.

This chain connects TRBV12-3 or TRBV12-4 to TRBJ2-2, with D possibly matching TRBD1 (6 bases). Trimming stripped 5 bases from V and 5 bases from J, with 12 bases between. This CDR3 comprises 14 residues. This CDR3 reads CASSLQGWTGELFF. Written as DNA, the CDR3 is TGTGCCAGCAGTCTACAGGGTTGGACCGGGGAGCTGTTTTTT.